The rows below give T cell receptor beta chains drawn from one sample of a study of graft-versus-host responses after intestinal transplantation. Method: immunoSEQ multiplex PCR; TCRdb's copy keeps in-frame clones and lacks some. In the table there are about 120,000 clones, approximately 95% of which are singletons. Antigens for these TCRs are unknown. The specimen comprised unstimulated CD8+ T cells sorted from spleen or lymph node cells, sampled before intestinal transplant. These receptors were taken from a human donor who received an intestinal transplant. Each CDR3 is given with its conserved first and last residue. D genes are given only for firm matches. Rows give clone size only sometimes, using once, few, many, or a class for an expanded clone.

D gene,V gene,clone size,J gene,CDR3 DNA,CDR3 protein
NA,TRBV9,NA,TRBJ1-2,TGTGCCAGCAGCGCGGGATTAACTTATGGCTACACCTTC,CASSAGLTYGYTF
TRBD1,TRBV9,NA,TRBJ1-1,TGTGCCAGCAGCGTAGGAGTGACAGGGAAGAACACTGAAGCTTTCTTT,CASSVGVTGKNTEAFF
NA,TRBV6-1,NA,TRBJ1-1,TGTGCCAGCAGTGGAAGGGGGTGGACTGAAGCTTTCTTT,CASSGRGWTEAFF
NA,TRBV4-1,NA,TRBJ1-3,TGCGCCAGCAGCCCCACCGCGGGCGAAGCCCCTCCTGGAAACACCATATATTTT,CASSPTAGEAPPGNTIYF
TRBD1,TRBV7-6,NA,TRBJ1-5,TGTGATCGCAGGACAGGGCCTCGTAGGCCCCAGCATTTT,CDRRTGPRRPQHF
NA,TRBV6-6,few,TRBJ1-2,TGTGCCAGCAGTTACTCGACGGGGGGTTCGGGCTATGGCTACACCTTC,CASSYSTGGSGYGYTF
NA,TRBV28,NA,TRBJ2-7,TGTGCCAGCAGTTGGGCAGGCCAGGGGTACGAGCAGTACTTC,CASSWAGQGYEQYF
NA,TRBV9,NA,TRBJ2-7,TGTGCCAGCAGCGCGTCCTTGAGCTCCTACGAGCAGTACTTC,CASSASLSSYEQYF
NA,TRBV27,NA,TRBJ1-2,TGTGCCAGCAGTTTATACTCGGGAGCGGGATACGGCTACACCTTC,CASSLYSGAGYGYTF
NA,TRBV7-9,NA,TRBJ1-1,TGTGCCAGCAGCTTAGAGGGAACCTCTGAAGCTTTCTTT,CASSLEGTSEAFF
NA,TRBV9,NA,TRBJ2-1,TGTGCCAGCAGCGTATTTTTATCGAATGAGCAGTTCTTC,CASSVFLSNEQFF
NA,TRBV6-5,NA,TRBJ2-7,TGTGCCAGCACCGTGGGACCACCCTACGAGCAGTACTTC,CASTVGPPYEQYF
NA,TRBV28,NA,TRBJ2-3,TGTGCCAGCAGTTTTGGGGATACGCAGTATTTT,CASSFGDTQYF
NA,TRBV4-1,NA,TRBJ2-7,TGCGCCAGCAGCCTCCAGTCGGGGGTTAGGACCTACGAGCAGTACTTC,CASSLQSGVRTYEQYF
TRBD2,TRBV5-6,NA,TRBJ2-1,TGTGCCAGCAGCCCGGGACTAGCGGGAGAGCTTGAGCAGTTCTTC,CASSPGLAGELEQFF
TRBD2,TRBV6-5,NA,TRBJ2-1,TGTGCCAGCAGTTACGGCGGGAGCTCCTACAATGAGCAGTTCTTC,CASSYGGSSYNEQFF
NA,TRBV27,NA,TRBJ2-1,TGTGCCAGCAGTTTACAATACAGGGAAAAGGTGCAGTTCTTC,CASSLQYREKVQFF
NA,TRBV25-1,NA,TRBJ1-3,TGTGCCAGCAGCCGGGGAAACACCATATATTTT,CASSRGNTIYF
NA,TRBV9,NA,TRBJ1-1,TGTGCCAGCAGCACCGCCGCAAAATCCCTGGACACTGAAGCTTTCTTT,CASSTAAKSLDTEAFF
NA,TRBV30,NA,TRBJ2-7,TGTGCCTGGAGTGTAAGTCAGCCCAGCGAGCAGTACTTC,CAWSVSQPSEQYF
NA,TRBV27,NA,TRBJ1-5,TGTGCCAGCAGTTTAATAGGCAGGGGATTGGGGCGGAATCAGCCCCAGCATTTT,CASSLIGRGLGRNQPQHF
NA,TRBV30,NA,TRBJ2-7,TGTGCCTGGAGTGAAAGGGGCACCCCCTACGAGCAGTACTTC,CAWSERGTPYEQYF
NA,TRBV28,NA,TRBJ2-7,TGTGCCAGCAGTTTTTCGGGCGGAAAATACGAGCAGTACTTC,CASSFSGGKYEQYF
NA,TRBV18,NA,TRBJ2-2,TGTGCCAGCTCAGGAGAGGCGGTTAGAACGCCAAGGACCGGGGAGCTGTTTTTT,CASSGEAVRTPRTGELFF
NA,TRBV10-2,NA,TRBJ2-3,TGCGCCAGCAGTCCGAGACAGAAACTCACAGATACGCAGTATTTT,CASSPRQKLTDTQYF
TRBD2,TRBV28,NA,TRBJ2-7,TGTGCCAGCAGCCCGGGGGGAACGAGATACGAGCAGTACTTC,CASSPGGTRYEQYF
NA,TRBV19,NA,TRBJ2-7,TGTGCCAGTAGTCCTCGGGGGAGGTACGAGCAGTACTTC,CASSPRGRYEQYF
NA,TRBV6-1,NA,TRBJ2-7,TGTGCCAGCAGTGAATTTAAGGCCGCGGGGCTCTACGAGCAGTACTTC,CASSEFKAAGLYEQYF
TRBD2,TRBV28,once,TRBJ2-1,TGTGCCAGCAGCCTAGCGGCATCCTACAATGAGCAGTTCTTC,CASSLAASYNEQFF
NA,TRBV25-1,NA,TRBJ2-5,TGTGCCACCTCATTTCGACATTCACAAGAGACCCAGTACTTC,CATSFRHSQETQYF
NA,TRBV27,NA,TRBJ1-5,TGTGCCAGCAGCTTGGGTAATCAGCCCCAGCATTTT,CASSLGNQPQHF
NA,TRBV10-2,NA,TRBJ1-2,TGCGCCAGCAGTGAAACAGGGATCTTCTATGGCTACACCTTC,CASSETGIFYGYTF
NA,TRBV7-9,NA,TRBJ2-5,TGTGCCAGCAGCTTAGGAGGGAGAGAGACCCAGTACTTC,CASSLGGRETQYF
TRBD2,TRBV5-1,few,TRBJ2-7,TGCGCCAGCAGCTTGGGCGCGGGAGGATACGAGCAGTACTTC,CASSLGAGGYEQYF
NA,TRBV6-6,NA,TRBJ1-5,TGTGCCAGCAGTTACTCAGCACAGCCCCAGCATTTT,CASSYSAQPQHF
NA,TRBV4-1,NA,TRBJ1-3,TGCGCCAGCAGCCAAGATTCCGGGTTTGGAAACACCATATATTTT,CASSQDSGFGNTIYF
NA,TRBV9,NA,TRBJ2-7,TGTGCCAGCAGCCCCTGGACTAGTAGGGGGGGCTACGAGCAGTACTTC,CASSPWTSRGGYEQYF
TRBD2,TRBV2,NA,TRBJ2-1,TGTGCCAGCAGTGGAATACCGGGACTAGCGGAGGGGGGGTTCTTC,CASSGIPGLAEGGFF
NA,TRBV28,NA,TRBJ2-5,TGTGCCAGCAGTTTGGAGGGAAGGGCAGAGACCCAGTACTTC,CASSLEGRAETQYF
NA,TRBV6-1,NA,TRBJ2-2,TGTGCCAGAAAAGACAGGCGCACCGGGGAGCTGTTTTTT,CARKDRRTGELFF
TRBD1,TRBV6-1,NA,TRBJ1-5,TGTGCCAGCATCGACAGGGGACGGATTCAGCCCCAGCATTTT,CASIDRGRIQPQHF
NA,TRBV4-1,NA,TRBJ1-1,TGCGCCAGCAGCCAAGGTAGGGGAGGGGACACTGAAGCTTTCTTT,CASSQGRGGDTEAFF
TRBD1,TRBV7-8,NA,TRBJ2-7,TGTGCCAGCAGCGGCAGGACAGGGGGCTTCTACGAGCAGTACTTC,CASSGRTGGFYEQYF
NA,TRBV28,NA,TRBJ2-7,TGTGCCAGCAGGGCTGCTGGTTTAGGCTACGAGCAGTACTTC,CASRAAGLGYEQYF
NA,TRBV7-9,once,TRBJ1-1,TGTGCCAGCAGCTTAGCCGGACACACGAACACTGAAGCTTTCTTT,CASSLAGHTNTEAFF
NA,TRBV28,NA,TRBJ2-1,TGTGCCAGCAGTCCGTATAGAGGGGTGTCCTACAATGAGCAGTTCTTC,CASSPYRGVSYNEQFF
TRBD1,TRBV4-1,once,TRBJ1-1,TGCGCCAGCAGCCAAACCTTAGTCCAAATCAGGGGGCTGGTCACTGAAGCTTTCTTT,CASSQTLVQIRGLVTEAFF
TRBD1,TRBV6-1,NA,TRBJ2-7,TGTGCCAGCAGTGAACTACCGACAGGGAACGGATACGAGCAGTACTTC,CASSELPTGNGYEQYF
TRBD1,TRBV2,NA,TRBJ2-7,TGTGCCAGTGACAGGGGGCGTTACGAGCAGTACTTC,CASDRGRYEQYF
NA,TRBV20-1,once,TRBJ2-7,TGCAGTGCTAGATGGGAAGCCGAGCAGTACTTC,CSARWEAEQYF
NA,TRBV15,NA,TRBJ2-7,TGTGCCACCGCGCGACCAGACTTCGACGAGCAGTACTTC,CATARPDFDEQYF
NA,TRBV6-1,NA,TRBJ2-1,TGTGCCAGCAGTGAAGTCATCACCCTAATGGACAATGAGCAGTTCTTC,CASSEVITLMDNEQFF
NA,TRBV27,NA,TRBJ2-1,TGTGCCAGCAGTTTATCCGCCCGGGGGAATGAGCAGTTCTTC,CASSLSARGNEQFF